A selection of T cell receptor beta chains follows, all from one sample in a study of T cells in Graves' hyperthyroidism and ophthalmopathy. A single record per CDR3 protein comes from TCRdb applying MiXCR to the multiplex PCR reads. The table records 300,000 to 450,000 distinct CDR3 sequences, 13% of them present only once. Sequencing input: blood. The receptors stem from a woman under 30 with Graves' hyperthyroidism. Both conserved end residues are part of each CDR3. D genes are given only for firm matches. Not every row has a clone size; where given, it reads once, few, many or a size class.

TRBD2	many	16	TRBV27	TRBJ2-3	CASSLIAGGRADTQYF	TGTGCCAGCAGTCTTATAGCGGGGGGGAGAGCAGATACGCAGTATTTT
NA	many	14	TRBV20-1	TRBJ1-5	CSARDSSSNQPQHF	TGCAGTGCTAGAGACAGTAGTAGCAATCAGCCCCAGCATTTT
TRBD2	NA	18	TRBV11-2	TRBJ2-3	CASSSYLQSGGDTDTQYF	TGTGCCAGCAGCTCATACCTCCAGAGCGGGGGGGACACAGATACGCAGTATTTT
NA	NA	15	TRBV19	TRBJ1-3	CASGRRNLSGNTIYF	TGTGCCAGTGGGAGAAGGAACTTATCTGGAAACACCATATATTTT
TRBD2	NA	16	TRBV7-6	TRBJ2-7	CASSGLAGLAGNEQYF	TGTGCCAGCAGCGGACTAGCGGGATTAGCAGGAAACGAGCAGTACTTC
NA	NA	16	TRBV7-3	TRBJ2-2	CASSPGLRPVAGELFF	TGTGCCAGCAGTCCGGGACTTAGACCCGTTGCCGGGGAGCTGTTTTTT
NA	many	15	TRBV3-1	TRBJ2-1	CASSQGTPTYNEQFF	TGTGCCAGCAGCCAAGGTACCCCAACCTACAATGAGCAGTTCTTC
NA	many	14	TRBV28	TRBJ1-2	CASSLDLGIYGYTF	TGTGCCAGCAGTTTAGACCTCGGGATCTATGGCTACACCTTC
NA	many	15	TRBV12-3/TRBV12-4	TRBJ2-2	CASSPTGLGTGELFF	TGTGCCAGCAGTCCTACAGGGTTGGGGACCGGGGAGCTGTTTTTT
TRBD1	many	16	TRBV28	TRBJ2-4	CASSLETGGTKNIQYF	TGTGCCAGCAGTTTAGAGACAGGGGGGACCAAAAACATTCAGTACTTC
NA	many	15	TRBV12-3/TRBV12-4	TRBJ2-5	CASSSWGVSQETQYF	TGTGCCAGCAGTTCATGGGGAGTCTCCCAAGAGACCCAGTACTTC
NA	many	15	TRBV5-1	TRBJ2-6	CASSLEAAGANVLTF	TGCGCCAGCAGCTTGGAAGCGGCTGGGGCCAACGTCCTGACTTTC